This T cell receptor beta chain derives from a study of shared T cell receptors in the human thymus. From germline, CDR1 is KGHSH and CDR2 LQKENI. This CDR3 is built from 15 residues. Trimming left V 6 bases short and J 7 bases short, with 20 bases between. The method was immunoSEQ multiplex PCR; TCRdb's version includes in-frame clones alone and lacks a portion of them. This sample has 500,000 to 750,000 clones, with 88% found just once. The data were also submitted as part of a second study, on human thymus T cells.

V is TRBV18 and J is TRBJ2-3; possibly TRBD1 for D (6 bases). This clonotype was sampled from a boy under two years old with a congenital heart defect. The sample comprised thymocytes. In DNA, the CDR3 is TGTGCCAGCTCCCCTGGGACGGCCCAGGGGAATACGCAGTATTTT. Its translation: CASSPGTAQGNTQYF.